The 23 T cell receptor beta chains below come from one sample, sequenced in a study of regulatory T cells in long-lasting Graves disease. The sample's time point: persistent/refractory GD, antithyroid drugs over 5 years with positive TRAb. RNA extracted from PBMCs served as the sequencing template. Assembly of TCR beta libraries relied on iRepertoire HTBI primers together with Arm-PCR of CDR3 regions. TCRdb re-analysed the multiplex PCR reads in MiXCR, keeping a single row per CDR3 protein. This repertoire shows about 470,000 distinct CDR3 sequences, around 21% found once; its top ten account for roughly 8%. Source: peripheral blood mononuclear cells (PBMCs), taken when the disease was refractory, from a patient treated with antithyroid drugs. These receptors all stem from a female donor with Graves disease.

The chain recombines TRBV7-8 with TRBJ1-2, with TRBD1 identical over 7 bases. This CDR3 spans 13 amino acids. After removal of 5 bases from V and 5 bases from J, the junction contained 5 bases not matched to a gene. Germline V lookup: CDR1 SGHVS, CDR2 FQNEAQ. The CDR3 bases are TGTGCCAGCAGCAACAGGGGTTTTTATGGCTACACCTTC. This encodes CASSNRGFYGYTF.

This clonotype occurred many times. The V call is TRBV7-9, the J call TRBJ1-5; D may be TRBD1 (6 bases). The germline V gene encodes CDR1 SEHNR and CDR2 FQNEAQ (reference sequence). The CDR3 consists of 14 residues. V dropped 5 bases and J dropped 6 bases, with 14 bases sitting between them. CDR3 nucleotides: TGTGCCAGCAGCCTGGACAGTAATGTTCAGCCCCAGCATTTT. This gives the protein CASSLDSNVQPQHF.

This clonotype was detected ten times or more. The chain joins TRBV20-1 to TRBJ1-2, with D hard to call. V was pared by 3 bases and J by 2 bases, with 13 bases between. The CDR3 has 14 residues. Germline lookup yields CDR1 DFQATT and CDR2 SNEGSKA (reference sequence). CDR3 bases: TGCAGTGCTAGTTCCGGACCATCAAACTATGGCTACACCTTC. It translates to CSASSGPSNYGYTF.

This clonotype appeared many times. CDR3 DNA: TGTGCCAGCAGCTTCAGGGGAACCCAGTACTTC. This sequence encodes CASSFRGTQYF. The chain has TRBV11-2 and TRBJ2-5; TRBD1 might be the D (6 bases). Trimming removed 3 bases from V and 8 bases from J, with 7 bases in between. The CDR3 is made up of 11 amino acids. Germline CDR1 SGHAT, CDR2 FQNNGV.

There are a few counts of this clonotype. The J gene is TRBJ2-5, the V gene TRBV9; 7 bases match TRBD1. The V and J ends lost 4 bases and 3 bases, in that order; junction bases with no gene match: 15. The CDR3 has 17 residues. Germline V gives CDR1 SGDLS, CDR2 YYNGEE. Here the CDR3 DNA reads TGTGCCAGCAGCATTCACAGTGTCGGGGACAGAGAAGAGACCCAGTACTTC. Its translation is CASSIHSVGDREETQYF.

This chain joins TRBV7-2 and TRBJ2-3, with a possible D match to TRBD2 (7 bases). CDR3 length: 14 residues. Trimming stripped 5 bases from V and 10 bases from J, with 19 bases between. Germline V gene data show CDR1 as SGHTA and CDR2 as FQGNSA. In DNA, the CDR3 is TGTGCCAGCAGCCGAGGGGGGTGGCGGGAGTCGCAGTATTTT. Amino acid sequence: CASSRGGWRESQYF.

The genes are TRBV12-3 or TRBV12-4 and TRBJ2-3; a weak D match, TRBD1 (5 bases). Trimming stripped 6 bases from V and 5 bases from J, with 21 bases between. This CDR3 has 16 residues. Written as DNA, the CDR3 is TGTGCCAGCAGAAAAGCGACAGCTATTAGGGGAGATACGCAGTATTTT. This gives the protein CASRKATAIRGDTQYF.

The chain links TRBV7-3 to TRBJ2-7; maybe TRBD1 (5 bases). V lost 3 bases, J lost 6 bases, and 12 bases lay in between. In germline, CDR1 is SGHTA, CDR2 FQGTGA. CDR3 length equals 13 residues. The CDR3 DNA sequence: TGTGCCAGCAGCTTGGACATCCTCGGCGAGCAGTACTTC. It yields the protein CASSLDILGEQYF.

The rearrangement joins TRBV20-1 to TRBJ2-6; D gene ambiguous. The CDR3 runs 15 residues. Trimming took 1 base from V and 0 from J, leaving 7 bases between them. Germline V gives CDR1 DFQATT, CDR2 SNEGSKA (reference sequence). Here the CDR3 DNA reads TGCAGTGCTAGAGGACACCGCTCTGGGGCCAACGTCCTGACTTTC. Its protein product is CSARGHRSGANVLTF.

The J gene is TRBJ1-2, the V gene TRBV18, with D possibly being TRBD1 (5 bases). There are 14 residues in the CDR3. The germline gives CDR1 KGHSH, CDR2 LQKENI. V was trimmed by 6 bases and J by 8 bases, leaving 19 bases between them. Here the CDR3 reads CASSPRGATLGYTF. In nucleotides, the CDR3 is TGTGCCAGCTCGCCCCGTGGGGCGACGCTCGGCTACACCTTC. Looking up the rest from reference TRBV18 and TRBJ1-2 gives the full variable domain: NAGVMQNPRHLVRRRGQEARLRCSPMKGHSHVYWYRQLPEEGLKFMVYLQKENIIDESGMPKERFSAEFPKEGPSILRIQQVVRGDSAAYFCASSPRGATLGYTFGSGTRLTVV.

The rearrangement joins TRBV27 to TRBJ2-7; 10 positions match TRBD1. The CDR3 sequence is 16 residues long. CDR1 and CDR2 (germline): MNHEY, SMNVEV (reference sequence). Trimming cost V 8 bases and J 3 bases; bases outside gene matches: 13. DNA for the CDR3: TGTGCCAGCCGATTTAAACCGGGACAGGGGATCTACGAGCAGTACTTC. It yields the protein CASRFKPGQGIYEQYF.

The rearrangement joins TRBV6-2 or TRBV6-3 to TRBJ1-3; no definite D call. V lost 7 bases to trimming and J lost 2 bases, with 18 bases between them. CDR1 and CDR2 (germline): MNHEY, SVGEGT. The CDR3 contains 16 residues. The CDR3 sequence: CASIPPGNVPGNTIYF. CDR3 bases: TGTGCCAGCATTCCCCCCGGGAATGTACCTGGAAACACCATATATTTT.

This sequence joins TRBV4-1 and TRBJ2-7, with 8 bases matching TRBD2. In germline, CDR1 is MGHRA, CDR2 YSYEKL. V trimming: 3 bases; J trimming: 5 bases; junction bases outside the gene matches: 9. The CDR3 runs to 15 residues. Here the CDR3 reads CASSQTREATNEQYF. The CDR3, as DNA: TGCGCCAGCAGCCAGACGCGGGAGGCGACCAACGAGCAGTACTTC.

This clonotype was picked up many times. CDR3 nucleotide sequence: TGTGCCAGCGGCGTTGGGGATGTCAAGCAGTACTTC. It is translated as CASGVGDVKQYF. The V call is TRBV12-3 or TRBV12-4, the J call TRBJ2-7; D uncertain. CDR3 size: 12 residues. Trimming left V 8 bases short and J 8 bases short, with 16 bases between.

V is TRBV7-9 and J is TRBJ2-7, with 9 bases fitting TRBD2. This CDR3 comprises 14 residues. V trimming: 4 bases; J trimming: 3 bases; junction bases outside the gene matches: 4. Germline-derived CDR1 and CDR2 are SEHNR and FQNEAQ (reference sequence). CDR3 loop: CASSYETSGYEQYF. The DNA for the CDR3 is TGTGCCAGCAGCTATGAGACTAGCGGCTACGAGCAGTACTTC.

The sample holds many counts of this clonotype. V is TRBV5-1 and J is TRBJ1-1, with D unresolved. Trimming stripped 5 bases from V and 7 bases from J, with 12 bases between. CDR3 size: 12 residues. Germline assignment: CDR1 SGHRS and CDR2 YFSETQ. The CDR3 spells CASRDSLLEAFF. CDR3 sequence (DNA): TGCGCCAGCAGGGATAGTCTGCTTGAAGCTTTCTTT.

CDR3 DNA: TGCGCCAGCAGCTCGGGACCGACCTCTGGAAACACCATATATTTT. This gives the protein CASSSGPTSGNTIYF. This chain joins TRBV5-1 and TRBJ1-3; tentative D call: TRBD1 (5 bases). Trimming removed 3 bases from V and 0 bases from J, with 10 bases in between. CDR3 size: 15 residues. CDR1 is SGHRS, CDR2 YFSETQ, per germline. Full variable domain (outside the CDR3, taken from reference TRBV5-1 and TRBJ1-3): KAGVTQTPRYLIKTRGQQVTLSCSPISGHRSVSWYQQTPGQGLQFLFEYFSETQRNKGNFPGRFSGRQFSNSRSEMNVSTLELGDSALYLCASSSGPTSGNTIYFGEGSWLTVV.

This clonotype was seen only a few times. The chain recombines TRBV19 with TRBJ2-2; a weak D match, TRBD1 (8 bases). Germline loops: CDR1 LNHDA, CDR2 SQIVND (reference sequence). There are 15 residues in the CDR3. V gave up 5 bases and J gave up 10 bases, with 20 bases separating them. The CDR3 reads CASSFRTGRALELFF. As DNA, the CDR3 is TGTGCCAGTAGTTTCCGGACAGGGAGGGCGTTGGAGCTGTTTTTT.

This clonotype was counted a single time. This may be a read error, as it is one base from a much larger clone. The chain is built from TRBV6-4 and TRBJ2-7; TRBD2 matches at 8 bases. V lost 5 bases and J lost 9; bases outside the gene matches: 9. The germline V gene has CDR1 MRHNA and CDR2 SNTAGT. The CDR3 contains 13 residues. DNA of the CDR3: TGTGCCAGCAGTTACGCGGGAGGCCACGGGCAGTACTTC. It specifies CASSYAGGHGQYF.

This clonotype came up many times. The V gene is TRBV27, the J gene TRBJ1-2; the match to TRBD1 covers 9 bases. The V gene's germline CDR1 is MNHEY and CDR2 SMNVEV (reference sequence). This CDR3 is built from 14 residues. The V and J ends lost 8 bases and 6 bases, in that order; junction bases with no gene match: 10. The CDR3 is CASGPGTGYHGYTF. Here the CDR3 DNA reads TGTGCCAGCGGACCCGGGACAGGGTACCATGGCTACACCTTC.

The chain carries TRBV15 and TRBJ1-1; possibly TRBD1 for D (5 bases). V shed 1 base and J shed 0 bases, with 6 bases lying between them. Germline V lookup: CDR1 LNHNV, CDR2 YYDKDF (reference sequence). The CDR3 loop spans 14 amino acids. The CDR3, as DNA: TGTGCCACCAGCAGAGGGACACTGAACACTGAAGCTTTCTTT. As protein: CATSRGTLNTEAFF.

The table lists this clonotype with many counts. This chain uses TRBV29-1 with TRBJ2-5; a weak D match, TRBD1 (7 bases). The CDR3 is 15 amino acids. Germline values: CDR1 SQVTM, CDR2 ANQGSEA. The V end was cut by 2 bases, the J end by 5 bases, with 18 bases between. This CDR3 is CSVESWVRGRETQYF. DNA for the CDR3: TGCAGCGTTGAAAGTTGGGTCAGGGGGAGGGAGACCCAGTACTTC.

The sample holds many counts of this clonotype. This sequence joins TRBV11-2 and TRBJ1-2; 7 nucleotides agree with TRBD1. Unmatched junction bases numbered 7, after V lost 2 bases and J lost 4 bases. CDR1 SGHAT and CDR2 FQNNGV come from the germline V gene. The CDR3 extends over 15 amino acids. This CDR3 reads CASSLLPGQSYGYTF. The DNA of the CDR3 is TGTGCCAGCAGCTTACTCCCGGGACAGAGCTATGGCTACACCTTC. Full variable domain (outside the CDR3, taken from reference TRBV11-2 and TRBJ1-2): EAGVAQSPRYKIIEKRQSVAFWCNPISGHATLYWYQQILGQGPKLLIQFQNNGVVDDSQLPKDRFSAERLKGVDSTLKIQPAKLEDSAVYLCASSLLPGQSYGYTFGSGTRLTVV.